Sequencing of this T cell receptor (beta chain) was carried out in a study of identical twins. This clonotype was observed a handful of times. TCRdb fed the 5' RACE reads into MiXCR, producing one record per CDR3 protein. The table lists some 1,600,000 distinct CDR3 sequences, more than 30% of them singletons, with about 0.27% in the top ten. The junction had 9 bases not matched to a gene; V was cut back by 3 bases and J by 5 bases. CDR3 length: 15 residues. Germline V gene sequence: CDR1 DFQATT, CDR2 SNEGSKA (reference sequence). This clonotype was sampled from a newborn girl in good health. This rearrangement joins TRBV20-1 to TRBJ2-3; TRBD2 matches 9 bases. The sample comprised cord blood. CDR3 sequence (DNA): TGCAGTGCTAGGGATTTAGCGGGAGCGGAAGATACGCAGTATTTT. Its protein is CSARDLAGAEDTQYF.